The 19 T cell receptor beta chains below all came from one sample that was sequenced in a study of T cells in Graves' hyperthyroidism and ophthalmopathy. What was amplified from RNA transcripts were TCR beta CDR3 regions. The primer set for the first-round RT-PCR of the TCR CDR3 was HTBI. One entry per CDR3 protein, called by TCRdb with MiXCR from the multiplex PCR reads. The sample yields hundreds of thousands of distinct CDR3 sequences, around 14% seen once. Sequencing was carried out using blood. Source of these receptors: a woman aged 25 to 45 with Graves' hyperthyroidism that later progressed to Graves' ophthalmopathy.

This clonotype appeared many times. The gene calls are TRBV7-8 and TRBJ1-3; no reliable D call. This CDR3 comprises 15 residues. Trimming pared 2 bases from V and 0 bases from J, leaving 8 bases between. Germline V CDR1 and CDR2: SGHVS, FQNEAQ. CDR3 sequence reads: CASSLSVDSGNTIYF. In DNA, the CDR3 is TGTGCCAGCAGCTTATCGGTAGACTCTGGAAACACCATATATTTT.

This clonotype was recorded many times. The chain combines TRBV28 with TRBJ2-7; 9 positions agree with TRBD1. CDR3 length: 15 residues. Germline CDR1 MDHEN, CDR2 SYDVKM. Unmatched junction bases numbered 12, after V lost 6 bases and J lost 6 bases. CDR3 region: CASRTPGQGTGEQYF. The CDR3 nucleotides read TGTGCCAGCAGGACACCGGGACAGGGAACAGGCGAGCAGTACTTC. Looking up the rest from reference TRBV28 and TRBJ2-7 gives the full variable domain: DVKVTQSSRYLVKRTGEKVFLECVQDMDHENMFWYRQDPGLGLRLIYFSYDVKMKEKGDIPEGYSVSREKKERFSLILESASTNQTSMYLCASRTPGQGTGEQYFGPGTRLTVT.

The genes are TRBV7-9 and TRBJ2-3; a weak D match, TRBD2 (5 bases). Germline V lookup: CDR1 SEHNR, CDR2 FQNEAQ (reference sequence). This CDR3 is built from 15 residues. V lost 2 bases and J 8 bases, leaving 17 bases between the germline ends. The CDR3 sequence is CASSLIGPQEGTQYF. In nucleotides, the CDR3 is TGTGCCAGCAGCTTAATAGGACCCCAAGAGGGTACGCAGTATTTT. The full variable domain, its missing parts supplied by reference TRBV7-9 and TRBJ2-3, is DTGVSQNPRHKITKRGQNVTFRCDPISEHNRLYWYRQTLGQGPEFLTYFQNEAQLEKSRLLSDRFSAERPKGSFSTLEIQRTEQGDSAMYLCASSLIGPQEGTQYFGPGTRLTVL.

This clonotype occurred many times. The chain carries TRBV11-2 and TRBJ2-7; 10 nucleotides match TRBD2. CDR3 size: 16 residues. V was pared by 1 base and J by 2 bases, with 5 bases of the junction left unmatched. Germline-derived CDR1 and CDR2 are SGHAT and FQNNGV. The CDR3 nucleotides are TGTGCCAGCAGCTTAGCGACTAGCGGGTCCCCCTACGAGCAGTACTTC. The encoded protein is CASSLATSGSPYEQYF. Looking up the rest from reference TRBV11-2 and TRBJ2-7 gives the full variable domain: EAGVAQSPRYKIIEKRQSVAFWCNPISGHATLYWYQQILGQGPKLLIQFQNNGVVDDSQLPKDRFSAERLKGVDSTLKIQPAKLEDSAVYLCASSLATSGSPYEQYFGPGTRLTVT.

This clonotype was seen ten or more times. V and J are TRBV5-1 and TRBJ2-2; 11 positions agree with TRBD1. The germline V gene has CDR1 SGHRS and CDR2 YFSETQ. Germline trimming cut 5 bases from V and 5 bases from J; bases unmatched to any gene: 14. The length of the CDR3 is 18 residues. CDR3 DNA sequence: TGCGCCAGCAGATACCCCCTGGGACAGGGGGAAAATACCGGGGAGCTGTTTTTT. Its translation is CASRYPLGQGENTGELFF.

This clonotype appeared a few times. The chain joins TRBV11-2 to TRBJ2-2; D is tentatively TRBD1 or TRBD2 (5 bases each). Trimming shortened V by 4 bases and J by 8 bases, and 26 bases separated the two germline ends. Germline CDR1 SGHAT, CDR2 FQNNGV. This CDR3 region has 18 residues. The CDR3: CASSYRVLRGSVSGELFF. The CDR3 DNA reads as TGTGCCAGCAGCTATAGGGTGCTTCGGGGCTCCGTTTCGGGGGAGCTGTTTTTT.

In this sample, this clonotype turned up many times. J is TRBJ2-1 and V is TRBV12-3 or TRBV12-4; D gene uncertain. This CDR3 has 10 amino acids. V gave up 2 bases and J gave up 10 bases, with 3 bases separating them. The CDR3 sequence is CASSLREQFF. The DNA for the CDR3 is TGTGCCAGCAGTTTAAGGGAGCAGTTCTTC.

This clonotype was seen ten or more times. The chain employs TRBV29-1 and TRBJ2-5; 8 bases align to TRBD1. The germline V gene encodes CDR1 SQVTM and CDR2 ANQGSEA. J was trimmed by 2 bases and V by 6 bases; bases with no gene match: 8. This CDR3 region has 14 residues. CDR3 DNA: TGCAGCGTGCTCGGGACAGGCATTCAAGAGACCCAGTACTTC. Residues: CSVLGTGIQETQYF.

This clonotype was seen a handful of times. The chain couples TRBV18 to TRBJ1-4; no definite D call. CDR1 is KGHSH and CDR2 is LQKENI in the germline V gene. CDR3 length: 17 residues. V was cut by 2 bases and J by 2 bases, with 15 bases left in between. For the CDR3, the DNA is TGTGCCAGCTCACCATCGCCTACTTGGGCTACTAATGAAAAACTGTTTTTT. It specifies CASSPSPTWATNEKLFF.

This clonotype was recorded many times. DNA for the CDR3: TGTGCCAGCAGGGCGAAAGGCGGGCTCAATGGCTACACCTTC. It translates to CASRAKGGLNGYTF. The J gene is TRBJ1-2, the V gene TRBV2, with D unresolved. Germline-derived CDR1 and CDR2 are SNHLY and FYNNEI. The CDR3 runs 14 residues. V was cut by 6 bases and J by 6 bases, with 17 bases left in between.

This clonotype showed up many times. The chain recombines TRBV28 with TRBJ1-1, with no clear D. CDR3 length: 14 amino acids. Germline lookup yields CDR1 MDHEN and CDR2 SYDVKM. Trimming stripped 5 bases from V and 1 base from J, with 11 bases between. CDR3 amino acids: CASSTTTENTEAFF. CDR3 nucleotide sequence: TGTGCCAGCAGTACCACCACAGAGAACACTGAAGCTTTCTTT.

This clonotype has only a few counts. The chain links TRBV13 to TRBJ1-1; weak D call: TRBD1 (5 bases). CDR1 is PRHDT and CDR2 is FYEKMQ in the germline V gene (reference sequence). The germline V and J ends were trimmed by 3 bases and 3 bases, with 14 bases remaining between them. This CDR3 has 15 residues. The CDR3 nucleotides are TGTGCCAGCAGCTTTCCAGGGAGTGGTCACACTGAAGCTTTCTTT. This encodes CASSFPGSGHTEAFF. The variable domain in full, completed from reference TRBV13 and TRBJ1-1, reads AAGVIQSPRHLIKEKRETATLKCYPIPRHDTVYWYQQGPGQDPQFLISFYEKMQSDKGSIPDRFSAQQFSDYHSELNMSSLELGDSALYFCASSFPGSGHTEAFFGQGTRLTVV.

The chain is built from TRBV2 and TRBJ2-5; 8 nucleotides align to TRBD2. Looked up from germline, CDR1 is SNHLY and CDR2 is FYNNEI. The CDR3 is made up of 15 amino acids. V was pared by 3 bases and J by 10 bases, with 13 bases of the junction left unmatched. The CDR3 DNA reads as TGTGCCAGCAGTGAGGGACTAGTGGCCTCCGGGGGCCAGTACTTC. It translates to CASSEGLVASGGQYF.

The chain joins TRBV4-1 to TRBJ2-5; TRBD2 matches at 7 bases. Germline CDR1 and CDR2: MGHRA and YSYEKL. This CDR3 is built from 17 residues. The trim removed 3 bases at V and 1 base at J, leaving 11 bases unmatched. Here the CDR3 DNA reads TGCGCCAGCAGCCAGGTATTGGCGGGGGTCCTCCAAGAGACCCAGTACTTC. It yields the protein CASSQVLAGVLQETQYF.

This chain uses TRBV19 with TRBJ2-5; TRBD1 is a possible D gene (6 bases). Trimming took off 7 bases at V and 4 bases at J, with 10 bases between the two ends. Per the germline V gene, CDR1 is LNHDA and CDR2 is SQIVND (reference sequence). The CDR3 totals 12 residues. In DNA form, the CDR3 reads TGTGCCAGTACTGGGGACACAGAGACCCAGTACTTC. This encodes CASTGDTETQYF.

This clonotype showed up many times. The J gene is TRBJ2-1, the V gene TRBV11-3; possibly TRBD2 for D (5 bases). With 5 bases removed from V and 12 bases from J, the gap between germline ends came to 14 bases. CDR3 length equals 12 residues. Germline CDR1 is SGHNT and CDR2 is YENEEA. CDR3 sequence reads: CASSREGPGQFF. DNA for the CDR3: TGTGCCAGCAGCCGTGAGGGCCCTGGGCAGTTCTTC.

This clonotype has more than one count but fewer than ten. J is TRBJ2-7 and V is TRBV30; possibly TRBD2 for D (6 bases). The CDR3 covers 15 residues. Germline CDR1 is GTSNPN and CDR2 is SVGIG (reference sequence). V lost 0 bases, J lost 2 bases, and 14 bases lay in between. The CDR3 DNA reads TGTGCCTGGAGTGTAAAGTATCGGGGGACCTACGAGCAGTACTTC. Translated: CAWSVKYRGTYEQYF.

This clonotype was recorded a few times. CDR3 amino acids: CSASGGALGHQPQHF. The CDR3 bases are TGCAGTGCTAGTGGGGGGGCGTTGGGTCATCAGCCCCAGCATTTT. This chain uses TRBV20-1 with TRBJ1-5; tentative D call: TRBD1 (6 bases). V was clipped by 3 bases and J by 5 bases, with 17 bases between them. This CDR3 region has 15 residues. From germline, CDR1 is DFQATT and CDR2 SNEGSKA (reference sequence).

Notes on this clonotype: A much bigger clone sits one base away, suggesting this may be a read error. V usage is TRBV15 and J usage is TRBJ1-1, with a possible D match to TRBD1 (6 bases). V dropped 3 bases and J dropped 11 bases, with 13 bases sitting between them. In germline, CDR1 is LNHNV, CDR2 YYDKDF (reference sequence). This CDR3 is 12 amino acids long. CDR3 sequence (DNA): TGTGCCACCAGCAGTAGGGGGAAATGGGCTTTCTTT. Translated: CATSSRGKWAFF.